These 9 T cell receptor beta chains share one sample of origin, sequenced in a study of shared clonotypes between healthy human individuals. Sequencing was performed with immunoSEQ multiplex PCR; in TCRdb, only in-frame clones are kept and a portion is missing. This sample has about 520,000 clones, with over 70% found just once. The sequenced sample was PBMCs. These receptors originate from a woman between 35 and 50 years old in good health. Some clones in this sample may be carry-over from other donors' samples.

Concerning this clone itself: This may be a read error: a much more frequent sequence differs by one nucleotide. Other nucleotide sequences in the sample specify the same CDR3. The rearrangement uses TRBV28 and TRBJ2-7; tentatively, D is TRBD1 or TRBD2 (5 bases each). Germline CDR1 is MDHEN and CDR2 is SYDVKM. The germline V and J ends were trimmed by 5 bases and 7 bases, with 27 bases remaining between them. This CDR3 contains 17 residues. Here the CDR3 DNA reads TGTGCCAGCAGTGGACACGATCCGGGACGCCGGTACTATGAGCAGTACTTC. This gives the protein CASSGHDPGRRYYEQYF.

There are many counts of this clone. Other nucleotide sequences from this sample produce the same CDR3. The rearrangement joins TRBV6-1 to TRBJ1-1; unclear D gene. Per the germline V gene, CDR1 is MNHNS and CDR2 is SASEGT. V was pared by 3 bases and J by 7 bases, with 9 bases between. The CDR3 contains 12 residues. The CDR3 sequence is CASSERYREAFF. CDR3 DNA sequence: TGTGCCAGCAGTGAGCGATATCGTGAAGCTTTCTTT.

This chain uses TRBV15 with TRBJ2-7; 11 positions agree with TRBD1. Germline assignment: CDR1 LNHNV and CDR2 YYDKDF (reference sequence). The CDR3 consists of 17 residues. The V segment lost 0 bases and the J segment 3 bases; nucleotides outside the gene matches: 7. The CDR3: CATSRDLGTGGSYEQYF. The CDR3 nucleotides read TGTGCCACCAGCAGAGATCTTGGGACAGGGGGTAGCTACGAGCAGTACTTC.

The V and J genes are TRBV18 and TRBJ1-1; D remains ambiguous. The CDR3 has 13 amino acids. Germline CDR1 reads KGHSH; CDR2 reads LQKENI. Trimming removed 1 base at V and 6 bases at J, with 9 bases between. The DNA for the CDR3 is TGTGCCAGCTCACCACAGGGTTTCCCTGAAGCTTTCTTT. It translates to CASSPQGFPEAFF.

This clone was detected only once. The chain carries TRBV6-5 and TRBJ1-2; TRBD1 matches at 10 bases. Germline V gives CDR1 MNHEY, CDR2 SVGAGI. This CDR3 contains 13 residues. Unmatched junction bases numbered 5, after V lost 9 bases and J lost 4 bases. DNA of the CDR3: TGTGCCAGTTGGACAGGGGGGGCCTATGGCTACACCTTC. Residues: CASWTGGAYGYTF.

The chain is built from TRBV6-1 and TRBJ1-5; D gene ambiguous. The CDR3 extends over 14 amino acids. In germline, CDR1 is MNHNS, CDR2 SASEGT. Trimming took 4 bases from V and 3 from J, leaving 10 bases between them. The CDR3 protein is CASSGWQVNQPQHF. In nucleotides, the CDR3 is TGTGCCAGCAGTGGGTGGCAGGTCAATCAGCCCCAGCATTTT.

This clone was seen a handful of times. This may be a read error, as it is one base from a much larger clone. The J gene is TRBJ2-3, the V gene TRBV11-1; a weak D match, TRBD1 (7 bases). CDR1 SGHAT and CDR2 FQDESV come from the germline V gene (reference sequence). Trimming took 4 bases from V and 0 from J, leaving 11 bases between them. The CDR3 has 15 amino acids. This chain's CDR3 is CASSSAGQSTDTQYF. The CDR3, as DNA: TGTGCCAGCAGCTCGGCGGGACAGAGCACAGATACGCAGTATTTT. Supplemented by reference TRBV11-1 and TRBJ2-3, the full variable domain reads EAEVAQSPRYKITEKSQAVAFWCDPISGHATLYWYRQILGQGPELLVQFQDESVVDDSQLPKDRFSAERLKGVDSTLKIQPAELGDSAMYLCASSSAGQSTDTQYFGPGTRLTVL.

Of note for this clone: Other DNA variants within this sample encode the same CDR3. V gene TRBV5-5 combines with J gene TRBJ1-1, with 7 bases lining up with TRBD1. Germline lookup yields CDR1 SGHKS and CDR2 YYEKEE (reference sequence). The length of the CDR3 is 13 residues. V lost 4 bases to trimming and J lost 1 base; unmatched junction nucleotides: 1. The CDR3 spells CASSRQGNTEAFF. As DNA, the CDR3 is TGTGCCAGCAGCCGACAGGGGAACACTGAAGCTTTCTTT.

Points on this clone: A single base separates this from a much larger clone, so it may be a read error. The chain couples TRBV12-2 to TRBJ2-3; the table's TRBD2 call for D was not verified on the DNA. TRBV12-2 is a pseudogene segment. The CDR3 runs 22 residues. The DNA of the CDR3 is TGTGCAAGTCACCCGGATGGGGTTGGACTAACCCCTCCCATATCTAGCACAGATACGCAGTATTTT. Translated, it gives CASHPDGVGLTPPISSTDTQYF.